These T cell receptor beta chains were read from a single sample in a study of T cell responses to AZD1222 COVID-19 vaccine. Some clones are missing from TCRdb's copy, which holds only in-frame ones; the method was immunoSEQ multiplex PCR. The repertoire has more than 100,000 clones, 80% to 90% of them found once; the top ten carry about 1.2%. The sample here was peripheral blood, taken on day 0 of AZD1222 vaccination. The origin of the receptors is an adult in good health. The CDR3 runs from the conserved cysteine through the conserved F or W. A D gene is named only where the DNA matches it firmly. Where a row states a size, it is once, few, many or the class of an expanded clone; other rows omit it.

j_call cdr3_length clone_size d_call v_call cdr3_nt cdr3_aa
TRBJ1-5 15 - - TRBV6-5 TGTGCCAGCAGTCCGACACAGATGGACAATCAGCCCCAGCATTTT CASSPTQMDNQPQHF
TRBJ2-5 11 - - TRBV18 TGTGCCAGCTCACTTCAAGAGACCCAGTACTTC CASSLQETQYF
TRBJ1-1 16 - TRBD1 TRBV6-5 TGTGCCAGCAGTTACGGAGGGGACAGACCGAGCACTGAAGCTTTCTTT CASSYGGDRPSTEAFF
TRBJ2-1 16 - - TRBV7-8 TGTGCCAGCAGCTCAGTGCAACGGGGTCCCTTTTATGAGCAGTTCTTC CASSSVQRGPFYEQFF
TRBJ2-5 15 - - TRBV6-1 TGTGCCAGCAGTGAATTAAGTTTGGCGGGAGAGACCCAGTACTTC CASSELSLAGETQYF
TRBJ1-1 14 - TRBD1 TRBV5-5 TGTGCCAGCACCCAGGGACAGGGAGAGACTGAAGCTTTCTTT CASTQGQGETEAFF
TRBJ2-7 13 - - TRBV6-5 TGTGCCGTTCTAACCTCTCACGGGCTCGAGCAGTACTTC CAVLTSHGLEQYF
TRBJ2-7 13 once - TRBV9 TGTGCCAGCAGCGCACCCTCCCGTTACGAGCAGTACTTC CASSAPSRYEQYF
TRBJ1-1 16 - - TRBV18 TGTGCCAGCTCACCACCCTCGCAGGAGCTTAACACTGAAGCTTTCTTT CASSPPSQELNTEAFF
TRBJ2-7 13 - TRBD1 TRBV7-2 TGTGCCAGCAGCTTGCAAAGGGACAGTTCTAAGTACTTC CASSLQRDSSKYF
TRBJ2-3 17 - TRBD2 TRBV7-7 TGTGCCAGCAGCTCCGGGAGGACTAGCGGGGGGGTTGATACGCAGTATTTT CASSSGRTSGGVDTQYF
TRBJ1-3 16 - - TRBV9 TGTGCCAGCAGCGTAGACTGGGGGGGCTCGGGAAACACCATATATTTT CASSVDWGGSGNTIYF
TRBJ2-7 12 - - TRBV6-2/TRBV6-3 TGTGCCAGCAGTTGGGGTCACTACGAGCAGTACTTC CASSWGHYEQYF
TRBJ2-7 12 - - TRBV11-2 TGTGCCAGCAGCCTGCGACAGGACGAGCAGTACTTC CASSLRQDEQYF
TRBJ2-7 13 - TRBD1 TRBV19 TGTGCCAGTAAGGACAGGGGGCTGAACGAGCAGTACTTC CASKDRGLNEQYF
TRBJ2-7 14 - - TRBV18 TGTGCCAGCTCACCGTCAAAGGGGACGGGGGAGCAGTACTTC CASSPSKGTGEQYF
TRBJ1-5 12 - - TRBV19 TGTGCCAGTAGTATGGGAGGACAGCCCCAGCATTTT CASSMGGQPQHF
TRBJ2-7 14 - TRBD1 TRBV29-1 TGCAGCGCCTCTACGACAGGGATCCCCTACGAGCAGTACTTC CSASTTGIPYEQYF
TRBJ1-1 14 once TRBD1 TRBV6-4 TGTGCCAGCAGGAGGGGACAGGGGGCGACTGAAGCTTTCTTT CASRRGQGATEAFF
TRBJ1-1 19 - TRBD1 TRBV4-3 TGCGCCAGCAGCCGGGTGGGGTGGCAGGGGGAAGGGTGGAACACTGAAGCTTTCTTT CASSRVGWQGEGWNTEAFF
TRBJ2-5 13 - - TRBV7-2 TGTGCCAGCAGCCCCTCTATACAAGAGACCCAGTACTTC CASSPSIQETQYF
TRBJ1-4 16 - - TRBV4-1 TGCGCCAGCAGCACACGTGGGGCGGGATCTAATGAAAAACTGTTTTTT CASSTRGAGSNEKLFF
TRBJ2-3 12 once - TRBV27 TGTGCCAGCAGTTTATTGGGAGATACGCAGTATTTT CASSLLGDTQYF
TRBJ1-6 18 few TRBD1 TRBV4-3 TGCGCCAGCAGCCAAGCTTACCGACAGGGGGCGAGTAATTCACCCCTCCACTTT CASSQAYRQGASNSPLHF
TRBJ2-7 15 - TRBD1 TRBV4-1 TGCGCCAGCAGCCAAGCCGGGACAGATTTCTACGAGCAGTACTTC CASSQAGTDFYEQYF
TRBJ2-7 14 - TRBD1 TRBV19 TGTGCCAGTAGTAAAAGTACGACAGGGGGCGCGGAGTACTTC CASSKSTTGGAEYF
TRBJ2-7 14 - - TRBV19 TGTGCCAGTACGGTGGGTTGGGGATCCTACGAGCAGTACTTC CASTVGWGSYEQYF
TRBJ2-1 14 - - TRBV4-3 TGCGCCAGCAGCCAAGCGTGGGGGGGCGATGAGCAGTTCTTC CASSQAWGGDEQFF
TRBJ2-7 15 once TRBD2 TRBV6-6 TGTGCCAGCACCTTTCTAGCGGGGAGCTCCTACGAGCAGTACTTC CASTFLAGSSYEQYF
TRBJ2-5 17 - TRBD1 TRBV4-1 TGCGCCAGCAGCCTAACACCGGGACAGGGGAATCGAGAGACCCAGTACTTC CASSLTPGQGNRETQYF
TRBJ1-2 16 - TRBD1 TRBV25-1 TGTGCCAGCAGTGAATACTATGGGACAGACCGCTATGGCTACACCTTC CASSEYYGTDRYGYTF
TRBJ1-3 14 - - TRBV30 TGTGCCTGCCAGATGCTTCGCTCTGGAAACACCATATATTTT CACQMLRSGNTIYF
TRBJ1-1 14 - TRBD1 TRBV5-1 TGCGCCAGCAAGGGGAGGGGGCCGAACACTGAAGCTTTCTTT CASKGRGPNTEAFF